The T cell receptor (beta chain) under discussion was sequenced for a study of CD8 T cells in Susac syndrome. TCR beta sequences were obtained from blood CD8+ and CD4+ T cells. Negative isolation was used for CD8+ and CD4+ T cells, and FACS enrichment was applied to TEMRA cells. An amount of RNA that ranged from roughly 0.45 to 1 ug was reverse transcribed with random hexamers. Coverage of TCR beta CDR3 amplification by immunoSEQ multiplex PCR extended to 54 Vbeta and 13 Jbeta. Via MiXCR, TCRdb re-called the immunoSEQ multiplex PCR reads, giving one row per CDR3 protein. The repertoire holds approximately 270,000 distinct CDR3 sequences, with roughly 93% as singletons. Sequencing input: CD4+ T cells from PBMCs. The clonotype was recovered from a human donor with multiple sclerosis.

CDR3 residues: CASSPRQTTEAFF. The DNA for the CDR3 is TGTGCCAGCAGCCCGAGACAGACCACTGAAGCTTTCTTT. The J gene is TRBJ1-1, the V gene TRBV6-5, with a possible D match to TRBD1 (5 bases). Trimming took 6 bases from V and 4 from J, leaving 12 bases between them. The CDR3 runs 13 residues. Germline V CDR1 and CDR2: MNHEY, SVGAGI.